Presented here are 10 T cell receptor beta chains from one specimen sequenced in a study of T cell repertoires in cytomegalovirus infection. MiXCR, run by TCRdb on the reads, gives a single entry per CDR3 protein. The sample consists of approximately 76,000 distinct CDR3 sequences, roughly a quarter of them appearing once. Their antigens are not known. The sequenced sample was CD8+ T cells from cultured PBMCs, obtained from culture after CMV antigen stimulation. The receptors come from a human donor in good health (CMV status not recorded). Some clones in this sample may be carry-over from other donors' samples.

At least ten counts were recorded for this clonotype. The gene calls are TRBV6-1 and TRBJ2-3, with 9 bases matching TRBD2. This CDR3 spans 16 amino acids. CDR1 and CDR2 (germline): MNHNS, SASEGT. The J segment lost 0 bases and the V segment lost 7 bases, leaving 8 bases of the junction unmatched. The CDR3 DNA follows: TGTGCCAGCAATAGTGTAGGACTAGCGAGCACAGATACGCAGTATTTT. Translating it yields CASNSVGLASTDTQYF.

The chain links TRBV5-5 to TRBJ2-6; maybe TRBD1 (6 bases). Germline V gives CDR1 SGHKS, CDR2 YYEKEE (reference sequence). Trimming shortened V by 5 bases and J by 1 base, and 13 bases separated the two germline ends. The length of the CDR3 is 16 residues. The CDR3 nucleotides are TGTGCCAGCAGTATCAACAGGGTTTCTGGGGCCAACGTCCTGACTTTC. Translated: CASSINRVSGANVLTF.

The V and J genes are TRBV20-1 and TRBJ2-7; D is ambiguous. CDR1 is DFQATT, CDR2 SNEGSKA, per germline (reference sequence). This CDR3 has 13 amino acids. The V gene lost 2 bases and the J gene lost 0 bases, with 8 bases spanning the gap. The CDR3 here is CSARYGSSYEQYF. The CDR3 coding sequence is TGCAGTGCTAGATACGGCAGCTCCTACGAGCAGTACTTC.

The genes are TRBV6-2 or TRBV6-3 and TRBJ1-1; TRBD1 matches 7 bases. The CDR3 has 16 residues. Germline lookup yields CDR1 MNHEY and CDR2 SVGEGT. The V and J ends lost 6 bases and 0 bases, in that order; junction bases with no gene match: 10. CDR3 bases: TGTGCCAGCAGCGCGATGACAGGGATTCTGAACACTGAAGCTTTCTTT. Its translation is CASSAMTGILNTEAFF.

The chain employs TRBV19 and TRBJ1-1; no clear D gene. V lost 2 bases and J lost 6, with 13 bases in between. The CDR3 is 14 residues long. The germline CDR1 and CDR2 sequences are LNHDA and SQIVND (reference sequence). CDR3 sequence: CASSIHRGSPEAFF. The CDR3 DNA sequence: TGTGCCAGTAGTATACATCGGGGTTCCCCTGAAGCTTTCTTT.

This clonotype was counted ten times or more. The V call is TRBV7-9, the J call TRBJ1-5, with 8 bases identical to TRBD1. The CDR3 loop spans 14 amino acids. After removal of 3 bases from V and 6 bases from J, the junction contained 4 bases not matched to a gene. Germline V gives CDR1 SEHNR, CDR2 FQNEAQ (reference sequence). CDR3 nucleotide sequence: TGTGCCAGCAGCTTTGGACAGGGAGTTCAGCCCCAGCATTTT. The encoded protein is CASSFGQGVQPQHF.

This clonotype has only a few counts. This rearrangement joins TRBV4-2 to TRBJ2-7; D possibly corresponds to TRBD2 (5 bases). CDR3 length equals 12 residues. With 5 bases removed from V and 6 bases from J, the gap between germline ends came to 11 bases. CDR1 LGHNA and CDR2 YNFKEQ come from the germline V gene. CDR3 coding DNA: TGTGCCAGCAGCACCCCTCGGGGCGAGCAGTACTTC. This encodes CASSTPRGEQYF.

Many counts were recorded for this clonotype. V is TRBV4-1 and J is TRBJ1-2; 9 nucleotides match TRBD1. CDR1 is MGHRA, CDR2 YSYEKL, per germline. V was pared by 0 bases and J by 5 bases, with 13 bases of the junction left unmatched. The CDR3 sequence is 18 residues long. CDR3 bases: TGCGCCAGCAGCCAAGAAGCGGCCTTGACAGGGGGATGGTATGGCTACACCTTC. This gives the protein CASSQEAALTGGWYGYTF.

The J gene is TRBJ1-5, the V gene TRBV6-2 or TRBV6-3; the D gene is possibly TRBD1 (5 bases). The CDR3 length is 14 residues. Per germline, CDR1 MNHEY and CDR2 SVGEGT. V was cut by 6 bases and J by 1 base, with 10 bases left in between. CDR3 DNA sequence: TGTGCCAGCAGCGGGCGGGGGAGCAATCAGCCCCAGCATTTT. It specifies CASSGRGSNQPQHF.

This clonotype was recorded many times. The V gene is TRBV4-1, the J gene TRBJ1-3; TRBD1 aligns across 8 bases. Germline CDR1 reads MGHRA; CDR2 reads YSYEKL. Losses at the gene ends were 0 bases for V and 3 bases for J; bases not matched to a gene: 7. The CDR3 loop spans 17 amino acids. The CDR3 sequence: CASSQDLARGLGNTIYF. CDR3 DNA: TGCGCCAGCAGCCAAGATCTCGCCAGGGGGCTTGGAAACACCATATATTTT.